A single sample gave rise to the 15 T cell receptor beta chains below, sequenced in a study of Graves' ophthalmopathy and Graves' hyperthyroidism. TCR beta CDR3 amplification used RNA transcripts. The authors performed first-round RT-PCR with HTBI primers and then a second-round multiplex PCR. TCRdb redid the calling of the multiplex PCR reads with MiXCR, one entry per CDR3 protein. The profile shows some 1.1 million distinct CDR3 sequences, about two fifths of them singletons. Sample: peripheral blood or thyroid tissue (not recorded which). The receptors stem from an adult man with Graves' hyperthyroidism.

The CDR3 here is CASSFTTGINQPQHF. DNA for the CDR3: TGTGCCAGCAGCTTCACGACAGGGATAAATCAGCCCCAGCATTTT. The J gene is TRBJ1-5, the V gene TRBV7-2; 7 bases map to TRBD1. V lost 3 bases and J lost 4; bases outside the gene matches: 6. Germline V CDR1 and CDR2: SGHTA, FQGNSA. The CDR3 length is 15 residues.

This clonotype was seen only a few times. V is TRBV7-2 and J is TRBJ1-6, with D possibly matching TRBD1 (6 bases). Germline V CDR1 and CDR2: SGHTA, FQGNSA. The CDR3 is 14 residues long. With 11 bases removed from V and 5 bases from J, the gap between germline ends came to 16 bases. The CDR3 region is CAWSHTGNNSPLHF. The CDR3 nucleotides are TGTGCCTGGAGTCATACAGGGAATAATTCACCCCTCCACTTT.

The chain uses TRBV15 and TRBJ1-3; 7 bases align to TRBD1. The ends lost 4 bases at V and 2 bases at J; junction bases unmatched: 2. Per the germline V gene, CDR1 is LNHNV and CDR2 is YYDKDF (reference sequence). This CDR3 has 14 residues. The CDR3 reads CATSTDRAGNTIYF. CDR3 bases: TGTGCCACCAGCACCGACAGGGCTGGAAACACCATATATTTT.

V gene TRBV5-4 combines with J gene TRBJ2-3, with D possibly TRBD2 on 6 matching bases. This CDR3 comprises 15 residues. V lost 4 bases and J lost 2, with 14 bases in between. The germline gives CDR1 SGHNT, CDR2 YYREEE (reference sequence). For the CDR3, the DNA is TGTGCCAGCAGCGGATCCGGGACTTTCACAGATACGCAGTATTTT. Amino acids: CASSGSGTFTDTQYF. Full variable domain (outside the CDR3, taken from reference TRBV5-4 and TRBJ2-3): ETGVTQSPTHLIKTRGQQVTLRCSSQSGHNTVSWYQQALGQGPQFIFQYYREEENGRGNFPPRFSGLQFPNYSSELNVNALELDDSALYLCASSGSGTFTDTQYFGPGTRLTVL.

On this clonotype: An end of the junction does not agree with germline; a read error may underlie this. This chain uses TRBV11-2 with TRBJ2-5; tentatively, D is TRBD2 (6 bases). The CDR3 extends over 13 amino acids. Germline CDR1 is SGHAT and CDR2 is FQNNGV. In DNA, the CDR3 is TGTGCCAGCAGCTTAGGGGAGGAAGAGGCCCAGTACTTC. Translated: CASSLGEEEAQYF.

This clonotype was seen ten or more times. V gene TRBV29-1 combines with J gene TRBJ1-2; D call uncertain. This CDR3 spans 14 amino acids. Germline assignment: CDR1 SQVTM and CDR2 ANQGSEA. V gave up 1 base and J gave up 2 bases, with 11 bases separating them. The chain's CDR3 is CSVEAQAANYGYTF. Written as DNA, the CDR3 is TGCAGCGTTGAAGCCCAGGCAGCGAACTATGGCTACACCTTC.

This clonotype was recorded many times. The chain carries TRBV24-1 and TRBJ2-2; maybe TRBD2 (6 bases). The V and J ends lost 0 bases and 4 bases respectively, with 14 bases between them. Germline assignment: CDR1 KGHDR and CDR2 SFDVKD. The CDR3 totals 17 residues. The CDR3 reads CATSDLGREAFTGELFF. CDR3 DNA sequence: TGTGCCACCAGTGATTTGGGCAGGGAGGCGTTCACCGGGGAGCTGTTTTTT.

This clonotype was picked up many times. CDR3 in amino acids: CASSLVWGETQYF. CDR3 in DNA: TGTGCCAGCAGTTTAGTCTGGGGAGAGACCCAGTACTTC. This rearrangement joins TRBV12-3 or TRBV12-4 to TRBJ2-5; the D is unclear. CDR3 size: 13 residues. Trimming pared 1 base from V and 4 bases from J, leaving 7 bases between.

This clonotype was counted at least ten times. This sequence joins TRBV10-2 and TRBJ2-7; D remains ambiguous. Germline CDR1 is WSHSY and CDR2 is SAAADI. The CDR3 contains 12 residues. Between the trimmed V and J ends, which lost 6 bases and 2 bases, there was a span of 8 bases. CDR3 coding DNA: TGCGCCAGCAGCTCCCCGGCCTACGAGCAGTACTTC. It specifies CASSSPAYEQYF.

This chain links TRBV24-1 with TRBJ2-5; 9 bases agree with TRBD1. Per the germline V gene, CDR1 is KGHDR and CDR2 is SFDVKD. The CDR3 consists of 18 residues. Losses at the gene ends were 0 bases for V and 3 bases for J; bases not matched to a gene: 10. The CDR3 sequence: CATSDLGFTGQGKETQYF. CDR3 bases: TGTGCCACCAGTGATTTGGGGTTCACCGGACAGGGGAAAGAGACCCAGTACTTC.

This clonotype was detected only a few times. The CDR3: CASSLGPGGANTEAFF. CDR3 bases: TGTGCCAGCAGCTTAGGCCCAGGGGGCGCGAACACTGAAGCTTTCTTT. V and J are TRBV7-9 and TRBJ1-1, with TRBD1 identical over 8 bases. The length of the CDR3 is 16 residues. Germline CDR1 SEHNR, CDR2 FQNEAQ (reference sequence). J gave up 1 base and V 1 base, and 5 bases lay outside the gene matches. Looking up the rest from reference TRBV7-9 and TRBJ1-1 gives the full variable domain: DTGVSQNPRHKITKRGQNVTFRCDPISEHNRLYWYRQTLGQGPEFLTYFQNEAQLEKSRLLSDRFSAERPKGSFSTLEIQRTEQGDSAMYLCASSLGPGGANTEAFFGQGTRLTVV.

Turning to this clonotype: One end of the junction varies from germline; a read error may be responsible. V gene TRBV7-9 combines with J gene TRBJ1-3; D possibly corresponds to TRBD1 (5 bases). The CDR3 extends over 15 amino acids. Per the germline V gene, CDR1 is SEHNR and CDR2 is FQNEAQ (reference sequence). Here the CDR3 DNA reads TGTGCCAGCGGTAGCCGGGGCTTGTCGGGAAACACCACATATTTT. Translated, it gives CASGSRGLSGNTTYF.

This clonotype was observed at least ten times. The chain couples TRBV12-3 or TRBV12-4 to TRBJ1-6; D is ambiguous. V was trimmed by 1 base and J by 11 bases, leaving 9 bases between them. This CDR3 has 13 residues. Here the CDR3 reads CASSLVANAPLHF. CDR3 DNA sequence: TGTGCCAGCAGTTTAGTTGCGAATGCACCCCTCCACTTT.

Only a few counts were recorded for this clonotype. The DNA of the CDR3 is TGTGCCAGCACCTCAAGGGGCGGGGACAGGGCCTACGAGCAGTACTTC. It yields the protein CASTSRGGDRAYEQYF. The rearrangement links TRBV12-3 or TRBV12-4 to TRBJ2-7, with 9 bases that match TRBD1. The CDR3 runs to 16 residues. Unmatched junction bases numbered 12, after V lost 7 bases and J lost 2 bases.

This clonotype was detected many times. The chain recombines TRBV7-8 with TRBJ2-7; D is ambiguous. Per the germline V gene, CDR1 is SGHVS and CDR2 is FQNEAQ. V was trimmed by 5 bases and J by 2 bases, leaving 13 bases between them. This CDR3 is built from 14 residues. The CDR3, as DNA: TGTGCCAGCAGCCCCGTCCTCGGGCCCTACGAGCAGTACTTC. Translation: CASSPVLGPYEQYF.